The source of this T cell receptor beta chain is a study of CD8 T cells in ankylosing spondylitis. CDR1 and CDR2 (germline): MNHEY, SMNVEV (reference sequence). The CDR3 is 14 amino acids. The V and J ends lost 5 bases and 4 bases, in that order; junction bases with no gene match: 4. General study findings and limits: As reported, disease-linked clones showed significant enrichment in matched ankylosing spondylitis synovial fluid. There were earlier reports of some motif variants in reactive arthritis synovial fluid and blood. Blood of patients with ankylosing spondylitis appeared to be characterized by a TCR beta motif of 8 or 9 highly homologous variants.

Each TCR beta library was made by quantitative 5'-RACE that incorporated molecular barcodes. TCRdb fed the 5' RACE reads into MiXCR, producing one record per CDR3 protein. Here the sample spans roughly 700,000 distinct CDR3 sequences, around 17% being singletons. A remark on this clonotype: The antigen remains unidentified.

The sequence was obtained from a male donor with ankylosing spondylitis. This rearrangement joins TRBV27 to TRBJ2-5; 10 nucleotides align to TRBD1. Specimen: blood, either unsorted or a sorted T cell fraction (not recorded which). This CDR3 reads CASSRQGAAETQYF. CDR3 coding DNA: TGTGCCAGCAGTCGACAGGGGGCGGCAGAGACCCAGTACTTC.